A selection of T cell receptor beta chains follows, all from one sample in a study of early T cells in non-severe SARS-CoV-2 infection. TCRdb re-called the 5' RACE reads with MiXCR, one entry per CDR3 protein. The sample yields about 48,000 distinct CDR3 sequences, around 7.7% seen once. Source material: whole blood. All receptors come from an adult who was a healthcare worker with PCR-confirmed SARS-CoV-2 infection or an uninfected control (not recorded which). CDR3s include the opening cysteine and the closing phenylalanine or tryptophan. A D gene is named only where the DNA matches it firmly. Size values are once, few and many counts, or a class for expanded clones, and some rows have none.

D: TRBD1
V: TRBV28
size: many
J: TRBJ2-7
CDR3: CASSVTGSYEQYF
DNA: TGTGCCAGCAGTGTGACAGGGTCCTACGAGCAGTACTTC

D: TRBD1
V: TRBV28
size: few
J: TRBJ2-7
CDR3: CASRLGQDSSYEQYF
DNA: TGTGCCAGCAGGCTGGGACAGGACTCCTCCTACGAGCAGTACTTC

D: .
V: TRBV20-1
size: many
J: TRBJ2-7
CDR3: CSARDLGEGRKQYF
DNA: TGCAGTGCTAGAGATCTCGGGGAAGGGAGGAAGCAGTACTTC

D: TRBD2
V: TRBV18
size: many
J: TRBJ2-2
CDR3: CASSPPLAAAFGELFF
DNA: TGTGCCAGCTCACCACCACTAGCGGCGGCCTTTGGGGAGCTGTTTTTT

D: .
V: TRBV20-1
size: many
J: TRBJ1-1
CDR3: CSAPRLGNTEAFF
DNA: TGCAGTGCCCCGCGATTAGGGAACACTGAAGCTTTCTTT

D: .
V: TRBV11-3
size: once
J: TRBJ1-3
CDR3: CASSLSAEANTIYF
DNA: TGTGCCAGCAGCTTATCGGCAGAGGCGAACACCATATATTTT

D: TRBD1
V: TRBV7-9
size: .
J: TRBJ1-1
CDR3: CASSLSRQGSTEAFF
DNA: TGTGCCAGCAGCCTATCTCGACAGGGATCCACTGAAGCTTTCTTT

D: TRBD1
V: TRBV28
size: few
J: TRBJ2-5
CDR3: CASSLTGQTETQYF
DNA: TGTGCCAGCAGTTTAACGGGACAGACGGAGACCCAGTACTTC

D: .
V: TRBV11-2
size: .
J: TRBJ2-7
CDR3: CASSLGRYSYEQYF
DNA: TGTGCCAGCAGCTTAGGTCGCTACTCCTACGAGCAGTACTTC

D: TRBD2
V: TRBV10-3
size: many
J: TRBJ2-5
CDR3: CAISQSGGIQETQYF
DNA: TGTGCCATCAGTCAAAGCGGGGGGATCCAAGAGACCCAGTACTTC

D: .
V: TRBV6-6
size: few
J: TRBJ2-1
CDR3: CASNPSTGDYNEQFF
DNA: TGTGCCAGCAACCCTTCGACAGGAGACTACAATGAGCAGTTCTTC

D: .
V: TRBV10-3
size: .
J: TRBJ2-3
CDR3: CAISAGGRTDTQYF
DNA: TGTGCCATCAGTGCGGGGGGCCGCACAGATACGCAGTATTTT

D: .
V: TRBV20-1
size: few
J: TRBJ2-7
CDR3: CSVRGRSSYEQYF
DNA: TGCAGTGTGCGGGGCCGCTCCTCCTACGAGCAGTACTTC

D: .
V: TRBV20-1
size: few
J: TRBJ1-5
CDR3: CSAIRTANQPQHF
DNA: TGCAGTGCTATTCGGACCGCCAATCAGCCCCAGCATTTT

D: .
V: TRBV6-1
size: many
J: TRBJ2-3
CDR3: CASNGDRGSTDTQYF
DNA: TGTGCCAGCAACGGAGACCGGGGGAGCACAGATACGCAGTATTTT

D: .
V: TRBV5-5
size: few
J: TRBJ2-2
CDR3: CASSMEGLTGELFF
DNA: TGTGCCAGCAGCATGGAAGGCCTTACCGGGGAGCTGTTTTTT